The T cell receptor beta chain described here comes from a study of identical twins (dated by TCRdb to 2015 to 2016). With respect to the entire study: To test whether fetal clonotypes persist, the study used deep sequencing on TCR alpha and beta repertoires from monozygotic twins, unrelated adults of various ages, and cord blood. To rule out contamination, replicate twin experiments were performed at different times with different library preparation protocols.

The research as a whole found: A weaker excess of twin sharing was found in beta out-of-frame sequences because the signal-to-noise ratio was lowered by fewer shared sequences. In monozygotic twins, out-of-frame TCR alpha sharing was systematically underestimated by recombination models, although the models agreed with sharing between unrelated individuals. Abundant cord blood beta clonotypes carried fewer insertions; young adult naive repertoires showed a weaker similar trend, while memory repertoires showed none. Zero-insertion analyses could be partly confounded by invariant T cells such as MAIT and iNKT, though diverse VJ usage argued against such confounding for most clonotypes. Because the same donors could not be followed over many years, conclusions were based on cross-sectional statistical analysis. Compared with coincidental sharing between unrelated individuals, out-of-frame TCR alpha sequences shared between twins showed an excess of sequences with low generation probability.

Turning to this clonotype: Its antigen specificity is not known. No quality values exist for individual bases; no much larger clone is one base distant.

All donors were healthy Caucasians. Three pairs of female monozygotic twins, all aged roughly 18 to 29 years, were included in the twin cohort. Positive isolation kits from Invitrogen were used to isolate the CD4+ and CD8+ T cell populations. Libraries came from 5' RACE. Sequencer: Illumina HiSeq 2000. Template switching added a universal primer binding site, and the final cDNA carried a unique molecular identifier that allowed TCR cDNA molecules to be counted accurately. Specific primers in the conserved constant-segment region were used to synthesize first-strand cDNA for the TCR alpha and beta chains. To control for contamination, every cDNA library carried two barcodes: a SMART-Mk sample barcode plus Illumina barcodes. TruSeq adapter sequences and Illumina sample barcodes were added in two successive PCR steps. The TCR alpha and beta cDNA libraries were sequenced on the Illumina HiSeq platform using custom primers. The authors processed their data as follows. MiGEC was used to process raw reads and extract unique molecular identifiers, and MiXCR was used to find CDR3 positions. For each individual, recombination models were inferred using an EM algorithm with the repgenHMM and IGoR tools. Shared clonotypes were analyzed with the tcR package in R, and sharing was normalized by the product of cloneset sizes. Out-of-frame nonproductive sequences were analyzed to study raw recombination free of thymic and clonal selection effects. TCRdb trimmed the raw reads at Q25, called clones with MiXCR and kept productive beta chains. Each CDR3 protein appears once, grouped with its most common genes and DNA. The V and J calls and clone size come from TCRdb's table, not from the authors' own analysis. This sample gives hundreds of thousands of distinct CDR3 sequences in total; around 12% of them show up just once. Of the sample, about 7% falls within the top ten clones.

Trimmed from V: 4 bases; trimmed from J: 2 bases; junction bases lacking a gene match: 4. The CDR3, cysteine through phenylalanine, is 14 amino acids long. Here the CDR3 DNA is all that survives: 42 bases in frame from base 1. The germline V gene (reference sequence) specifies DFQATT as CDR1 and SNEGSKA as CDR2. This sample also appeared in a second study, on yellow fever vaccine responses in identical twins. The second publication reports: The T cell response to vaccination in identical twins was reported by the authors to appear partly convergent and partly personalized. In the study, vaccine-responding T cell clones were precisely tracked in identical twins.

This sequence was found in a woman aged 18-30 years in good health. The chain is encoded by TRBV20-1 joined to TRBJ2-3, and 9 junctional nucleotides match TRBD2. The source material was CD8+ T cells sorted from blood. The DNA sequence is given as TGCAGTGCTAATAGCGGGAGACTCACAGATACGCAGTATTTT. Its translation is CSANSGRLTDTQYF.